This T cell receptor (beta chain) originates from a study of Graves' ophthalmopathy and Graves' hyperthyroidism. Germline-derived CDR1 and CDR2 are SGHDT and YYEEEE. The CDR3 contains 14 residues. V was shortened by 4 bases and J by 0 bases, with 10 bases between the two germline ends. RNA transcripts were the source from which TCR beta CDR3 regions were amplified. HTBI-primed first-round RT-PCR preceded second-round multiplex PCR. TCRdb processed the multiplex PCR reads anew with MiXCR; each CDR3 protein has one entry. The data show a few hundred thousand distinct CDR3 sequences, about two fifths seen once. Many counts were recorded for this clonotype. Patients in the hyperthyroidism group, adults aged 18 to 65, were newly diagnosed, under 2 months' duration.

The sequencing sample was made of peripheral blood or thyroid tissue (not recorded which). This TCR came from an adult man with Graves' hyperthyroidism. V usage is TRBV5-6 and J usage is TRBJ1-1, with D unclear. In nucleotides, the CDR3 is TGTGCCAGCAGCGATATAACAGTGAACACTGAAGCTTTCTTT. Its translation is CASSDITVNTEAFF.